This T cell receptor (beta chain) was identified during a study of T cell responses to AZD1222 COVID-19 vaccine. Clones were read by immunoSEQ multiplex PCR, and TCRdb kept only the in-frame ones, dropping some. The data contain over 100,000 clones, roughly 88% of them singletons. This CDR3 is built from 15 residues. Trimming took off 0 bases at V and 0 bases at J, with 9 bases between the two ends. The germline gives CDR1 SGDLS, CDR2 YYNGEE. The clonotype comes from an adult in good health. This specimen consisted of peripheral blood, obtained on day 0 of MenACWY control vaccination. The chain combines TRBV9 with TRBJ1-2; D call uncertain. CDR3 amino acids: CASSVGDQANYGYTF. The CDR3 DNA is TGTGCCAGCAGCGTAGGAGACCAAGCTAACTATGGCTACACCTTC.